Listed here is a single TCR beta chain. Its antigen is unknown. Sequencing used immunoSEQ multiplex PCR; TCRdb keeps in-frame clones, though not all of them. The sample carries about 120,000 clones, roughly nine tenths recorded once. CDR1 DFQATT and CDR2 SNEGSKA come from the germline V gene (reference sequence). The V and J ends lost 5 bases and 3 bases respectively, with 14 bases between them. The CDR3 sequence is 13 residues long. This entry is derived from a study of T cell responses to AZD1222 COVID-19 vaccine. Study-level results: Baseline antibody screening turned up just a handful of seropositive AZD1222 recipients. Repertoires were obtained only post-peak T cell response.

The sequence derives from an adult in good health. The rearrangement joins TRBV20-1 to TRBJ2-7; perhaps TRBD2 as D (5 bases). The material was peripheral blood, obtained on day 0 of AZD1222 vaccination. CDR3 bases: TGCAGTGCTGGTGGGCTAGCCAGCTACGAGCAGTACTTC. This translates into CSAGGLASYEQYF.